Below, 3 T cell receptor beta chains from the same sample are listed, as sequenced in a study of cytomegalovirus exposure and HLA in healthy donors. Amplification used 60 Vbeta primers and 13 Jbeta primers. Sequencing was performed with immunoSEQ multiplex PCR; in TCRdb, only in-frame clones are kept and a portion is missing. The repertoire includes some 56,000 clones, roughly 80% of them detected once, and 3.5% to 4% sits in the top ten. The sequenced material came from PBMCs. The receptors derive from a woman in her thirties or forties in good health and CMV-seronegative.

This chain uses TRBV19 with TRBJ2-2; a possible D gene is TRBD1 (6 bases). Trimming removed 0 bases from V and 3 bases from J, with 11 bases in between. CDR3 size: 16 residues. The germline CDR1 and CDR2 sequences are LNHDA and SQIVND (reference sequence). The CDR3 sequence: CASSIEGRGHTGELFF. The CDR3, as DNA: TGTGCCAGTAGTATAGAAGGCAGGGGCCACACCGGGGAGCTGTTTTTT.

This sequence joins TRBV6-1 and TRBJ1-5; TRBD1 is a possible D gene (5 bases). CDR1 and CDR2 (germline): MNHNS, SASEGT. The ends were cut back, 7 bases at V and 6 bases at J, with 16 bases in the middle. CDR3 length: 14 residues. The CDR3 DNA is TGTGCCAGCATTGACGGGGGTGGAGGTCAGCCCCAGCATTTT. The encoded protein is CASIDGGGGQPQHF.

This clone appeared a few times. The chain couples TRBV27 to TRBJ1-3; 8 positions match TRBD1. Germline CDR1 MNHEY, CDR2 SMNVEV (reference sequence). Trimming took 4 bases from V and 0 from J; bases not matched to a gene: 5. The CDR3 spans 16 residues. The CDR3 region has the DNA TGTGCCAGCAGTTGGGGACAGGCCCACTCTGGAAACACCATATATTTT. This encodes CASSWGQAHSGNTIYF.